Listed below are T cell receptor beta chains from one sample, sequenced in a study of memory CD4+ T cells and cytomegalovirus serostatus. Method: immunoSEQ multiplex PCR; TCRdb's copy keeps in-frame clones and lacks some. Of tens of thousands of clones in the sample, about 70% were seen once. Sequenced material: memory CD4+ T cells from blood. Receptor source: an adult in good health and CMV-seropositive. The CDR3 runs from the conserved cysteine through the conserved F or W. A D gene is named only where the DNA matches it firmly. Clone size appears in some rows only: once, few, many, or a class for an expanded clone.

V gene	J gene	clone size	D gene	CDR3 DNA	CDR3 protein
TRBV2	TRBJ1-6	few	.	TGTGCCAGCGGTTCCGATAGCTCCTATAATTCACCCCTCCACTTT	CASGSDSSYNSPLHF
TRBV7-2	TRBJ2-1	.	.	TGTGCCAGCAGCTTAGAGTGGGGATCCCATGAGCAGTTCTTC	CASSLEWGSHEQFF
TRBV10-3	TRBJ2-1	.	.	TGTGCCATCAGTGAGTCAGGGGAGCAGTTCTTC	CAISESGEQFF
TRBV2	TRBJ2-5	.	.	TGTGCCACCATGATTCGGCCGTACCAAGAGACCCAGTACTTC	CATMIRPYQETQYF
TRBV11-1	TRBJ1-1	.	TRBD1	TGTGCCAGCAGCAAATACCCGGACAGGGTGACTGAAGCTTTCTTT	CASSKYPDRVTEAFF
TRBV7-6	TRBJ2-2	.	.	TGTGCCAGCAGTTTAATGGGGACAACTAACACCGGGGAGCTGTTTTTT	CASSLMGTTNTGELFF
TRBV5-1	TRBJ1-2	.	.	TGCGCCAGCAGCTTGGGTAGCGTAAACTATGGCTACACCTTC	CASSLGSVNYGYTF
TRBV5-1	TRBJ1-1	few	.	TGCGCCAGCAGCTTTGATACAGGGACTGAAGCTTTCTTT	CASSFDTGTEAFF
TRBV9	TRBJ2-1	.	.	TGTGCCAGCAACGAGGACGTAAGCGATGAGCAGTTCTTC	CASNEDVSDEQFF
TRBV7-2	TRBJ2-1	.	.	TGTGCCAGCAGCCACCAAAGTGATATAGCGGTCTACAATGAGCAGTTCTTC	CASSHQSDIAVYNEQFF
TRBV19	TRBJ1-6	.	TRBD1	TGTGCCAGTACCGGGACAGGGCTAGGAGGGACCCTCCACTTT	CASTGTGLGGTLHF
TRBV6-6	TRBJ2-6	once	.	TGTGCCACCCTGGGGGTAATTTCTCCTGGGGCCAACGTCCTGACTTTC	CATLGVISPGANVLTF
TRBV10-3	TRBJ1-6	few	TRBD1	TGTGCCACCGCAGACGGGACAGGGGTCGAACCCCTCCACTTT	CATADGTGVEPLHF
TRBV14	TRBJ2-3	.	.	TGTGCCAGCAGCCAATTCCCCGTGGGGGCGGGCGAAGATACGCAGTATTTT	CASSQFPVGAGEDTQYF
TRBV5-8	TRBJ2-2	.	.	TGTGCCAGCAGCTTGGACGGGACTCCTAACACCGGGGAGCTGTTTTTT	CASSLDGTPNTGELFF
TRBV29-1	TRBJ2-3	.	.	TGCAGCACTAGGGCGGAGCTAGATACGCAGTATTTT	CSTRAELDTQYF
TRBV2	TRBJ2-3	.	.	TGTGCCAGCAGTATAGACACCGACACAGATACGCAGTATTTT	CASSIDTDTDTQYF
TRBV11-3	TRBJ1-1	.	TRBD1	TGTGCCAGCAGCTCCAGGACAGGCCGTTCGAACACTGAAGCTTTCTTT	CASSSRTGRSNTEAFF
TRBV7-8	TRBJ2-7	few	.	TGTGCCAGCAGCATAGCCAGGGGCGCCGAAGGGTACGAGCAGTACTTC	CASSIARGAEGYEQYF
TRBV7-2	TRBJ2-2	.	.	TGTGCCAGCAGCTTAGAGTTAGGGACCGGGGAGCTGTTTTTT	CASSLELGTGELFF
TRBV2	TRBJ1-3	.	.	TGTGCCAGCAGTGAACTGGTCCTCTCTGGAAACACCATATATTTT	CASSELVLSGNTIYF
TRBV6-1	TRBJ2-7	.	.	TGTGCCAGCAGTGAAGTCCTAGCCGACCACGAGCAGTACTTC	CASSEVLADHEQYF
TRBV18	TRBJ2-7	.	TRBD2	TGTGCCAGCTCCGGGGGGGGGAACTACGAGCAGTACTTC	CASSGGGNYEQYF
TRBV4-1	TRBJ1-2	.	.	TGCGCCAGCAGCCAAGAGGCCCATTTTGCAGGGGCCTATGGCTACACCTTC	CASSQEAHFAGAYGYTF
TRBV11-3	TRBJ2-3	.	.	TGTGCCAGCAGCTCAGGGGCGGGGGAGCCTGGCACAGATACGCAGTATTTT	CASSSGAGEPGTDTQYF
TRBV4-2	TRBJ1-2	once	.	TGTGCCAGCAGCCAAGAAAGTTTGGGGAGCCATGGCTACACCTTC	CASSQESLGSHGYTF
TRBV20-1	TRBJ1-2	.	.	TGCAGTACCTACAGGGTTGGCTACACCTTC	CSTYRVGYTF